This T cell receptor beta chain originates from a study of cytomegalovirus exposure and HLA in healthy donors. Study findings and constraints: Indistinguishable V segments such as TRBV6-2 and TRBV6-3 were excluded. Most TCRs appeared rarely, but some public TCRs recurred in many donors.

Note on this clone: Its target is not known.

The PCR contained 60 Vbeta and 13 Jbeta primers. In the source study's methods: An analysis performed later counted roughly 79 million unique TCR beta chains (roughly 11 million of them shared). Repertoires were generated with immunoSEQ multiplex PCR, while TCRdb's copy carries only in-frame clones and drops some. The DNA gave D and trimming, while V, J and clone size come from that table. In the table there are 200,000 to 250,000 clones, 60% to 80% of which are singletons. Germline values: CDR1 LNHDA, CDR2 SQIVND (reference sequence). V gave up 5 bases and J gave up 4 bases; unmatched junction bases: 10. The CDR3 extends over 17 amino acids.

Sample: PBMCs. V and J are TRBV19 and TRBJ2-6, with 8 bases that match TRBD1. The receptor was isolated from a male donor in good health and CMV-seronegative. The CDR3 nucleotides are TGTGCCAGTAGTGTCGTCTCCAGGGGGCCCGGGGCCAACGTCCTGACTTTC. It encodes CASSVVSRGPGANVLTF.